This T cell receptor beta chain was obtained from a study of cytomegalovirus exposure and HLA in healthy donors. As for this clone: What it binds is unknown.

This CDR3 has 17 residues. Germline V gene sequence: CDR1 LGHNT, CDR2 FRNRAP. The V gene end was trimmed by 3 bases and the J gene end by 4 bases; junction bases not matched to a gene: 8. Findings of the study overall: TCR beta chains associated with HLA were, in a later analysis, more clonally expanded than equally common others.

60 Vbeta and 13 Jbeta primers were used in PCR. The repertoire was sequenced with immunoSEQ multiplex PCR; TCRdb's copy has only in-frame clones and lacks some. Altogether around 100,000 clones are present, about four fifths being singletons, with the ten largest covering 3% to 4.5%. This clonotype originated in a female donor in good health and CMV-seropositive. Sequencing input: PBMCs. The rearrangement uses TRBV12-5 and TRBJ2-2, with 10 bases aligning to TRBD2. The CDR3 is CASGLRLAGVSTGELFF. DNA of the CDR3: TGTGCTAGTGGTTTACGGCTAGCGGGAGTGAGCACCGGGGAGCTGTTTTTT.